This note documents a single T cell receptor beta chain sequence. Its target is unknown. These data are taken from a study of shared clonotypes between healthy human individuals. Study results and caveats: The generation probabilities recorded for non-shared clonotypes fell below those of clonotypes shared by all four donors. Sorted-subset samples were not fully sequenced, rarefaction indicated.

DNA at around 200 ng, 30,000 or so T cell genomes, went into sorted-subset replicate PCRs. How the authors handled the data: ImmunoSEQ only sent back junction sequences with no quality scores, so filtering was done differently. Sequenced by immunoSEQ multiplex PCR; TCRdb stores in-frame clones only, minus some. V, J and clone size are those of that table, while D and trimming were read from the DNA. The sample contains roughly 850,000 clones, around 96% of which appear only once. Naive CD8 populations comprised CD45RO-negative cells positively selected for CCR7, excluding terminally differentiated effector memory CD45RA+ cells. CDR3 size: 15 residues. Germline-derived CDR1 and CDR2 are MDHEN and SYDVKM. Trimming took 6 bases from V and 7 from J, leaving 19 bases between them.

The sample taken for sequencing was naive CD8+ T cells sorted from blood. The chain combines TRBV28 with TRBJ1-5; D may be TRBD1 (5 bases). This TCR derives from a young man in good health. CDR3 sequence reads: CASSEIQGGRQPQHF. CDR3 sequence (DNA): TGTGCCAGCAGCGAAATTCAGGGCGGAAGGCAGCCCCAGCATTTT. The variable domain in full, completed from reference TRBV28 and TRBJ1-5, reads DVKVTQSSRYLVKRTGEKVFLECVQDMDHENMFWYRQDPGLGLRLIYFSYDVKMKEKGDIPEGYSVSREKKERFSLILESASTNQTSMYLCASSEIQGGRQPQHFGDGTRLSIL.